In its sample, the clone carrying this TCR beta chain was seen once. The data originate from a study of cytomegalovirus exposure and HLA in healthy donors. PCR amplification relied on 60 Vbeta primers (plus 13 Jbeta primers). TCRdb's table, derived via immunoSEQ multiplex PCR, lists solely in-frame clones and lacks some. The table shows some 150,000 clones, with about four fifths occurring only once. The sequencing input was PBMCs. The clonotype comes from a man under 40 in good health and CMV-seropositive.

CDR3 sequence reads: CASSAQGDSGNTIYF. The CDR3 DNA sequence: TGTGCCAGCAGTGCACAGGGGGACTCTGGAAACACCATATATTTT. This chain uses TRBV6-5 with TRBJ1-3; 8 bases align to TRBD1. This CDR3 is 15 amino acids long. CDR1 is MNHEY, CDR2 SVGAGI, per germline. V trimming: 5 bases; J trimming: 0 bases; junction bases outside the gene matches: 3.